Listed below are T cell receptor beta chains from one sample, sequenced in a study of T cells after yellow fever vaccination. TCRdb reprocessed the 5' RACE reads with MiXCR, giving one entry per CDR3 protein. The sample lists hundreds of thousands of distinct CDR3 sequences; around an eighth were seen once. Sequenced material: CD4+ T cells sorted from PBMCs, taken 15 days after the yellow fever booster vaccination. The receptors stem from a man aged 18 to 30 who received the YFV17D yellow fever vaccine. The CDR3 runs from the conserved cysteine through the conserved F or W. The D gene is left open where the match is weak. Expanded clones get a size class; other rows say once, few or many, or leave the size out.

DNA,CDR3,J,size,V,D
TGTGCCAGCAGTCAGGACTACCGCACAGATACGCAGTATTTT,CASSQDYRTDTQYF,TRBJ2-3,.,TRBV6-5,.
TGTGCCAGCAGTTCAACAGGGGGTAAACAGCCCCAGCATTTT,CASSSTGGKQPQHF,TRBJ1-5,.,TRBV12-3/TRBV12-4,TRBD1
TGTGCCAGCAGCCAAGGGACTAGCGGGCACACAGATACGCAGTATTTT,CASSQGTSGHTDTQYF,TRBJ2-3,.,TRBV4-2,TRBD2
TGTGCCAGCAGCCCCACGGGTACTGGAAACACCATATATTTT,CASSPTGTGNTIYF,TRBJ1-3,.,TRBV12-3/TRBV12-4,.
TGTGCCAGCAGCTTCAGGGGGCAGTACACAGATACGCAGTATTTT,CASSFRGQYTDTQYF,TRBJ2-3,few,TRBV7-9,TRBD1
TGTGCCAGCAGCGGTCCGGGACTAGGGGGCACAGATACGCAGTATTTT,CASSGPGLGGTDTQYF,TRBJ2-3,.,TRBV7-3,TRBD2
TGTGCCAGCAGCCCATCGACAGGGAAAACCGGGGAGCTGTTTTTT,CASSPSTGKTGELFF,TRBJ2-2,few,TRBV7-3,TRBD1
TGTGCCAGCAGTCCCCGGGCCCACTATGGCTACACCTTC,CASSPRAHYGYTF,TRBJ1-2,few,TRBV28,.
TGTGCCAGCAGCCAAGATGGTACGGCTATTCATCAGCCCCAGCATTTT,CASSQDGTAIHQPQHF,TRBJ1-5,many,TRBV4-2,.
TGTGCCAGCAGCTTTAGCGGGGAGTACAATGAGCAGTTCTTC,CASSFSGEYNEQFF,TRBJ2-1,.,TRBV11-2,TRBD2
TGCGCCAGCAGCCAAGATATGGCGGCTGGGGAGACCCAGTACTTC,CASSQDMAAGETQYF,TRBJ2-5,many,TRBV4-3,.
TGCAGTGCTAGAGAGGTGTACACAGATACGCAGTATTTT,CSAREVYTDTQYF,TRBJ2-3,many,TRBV20-1,.
TGCGCCAGCAGCTTGGACAGGGAGGCAGATACGCAGTATTTT,CASSLDREADTQYF,TRBJ2-3,few,TRBV5-1,.
TGCGCCAGCAGTTTCGGGACACCCTCCTACGAGCAGTACTTC,CASSFGTPSYEQYF,TRBJ2-7,.,TRBV5-1,.
TGCGCCAGCAGCCCATACCCCGGGACAGTCACAGATACGCAGTATTTT,CASSPYPGTVTDTQYF,TRBJ2-3,many,TRBV4-3,TRBD1
TGCGCCAGCAGCCCGGGACAGGGCTTCCCTACGCAGTATTTT,CASSPGQGFPTQYF,TRBJ2-3,few,TRBV5-1,TRBD1
TGTGCCAGCAGGGACCAGGCTAGCACAGATACGCAGTATTTT,CASRDQASTDTQYF,TRBJ2-3,many,TRBV27,.
TGTGCCAGCAGCGTACGGCCTAGCGGGGCCCAAGAGACCCAGTACTTC,CASSVRPSGAQETQYF,TRBJ2-5,.,TRBV9,TRBD2
TGTGCCAGCAGTTACTCTGGGGTTCAAGAGACCCAGTACTTC,CASSYSGVQETQYF,TRBJ2-5,few,TRBV6-5,.
TGTGCCACCAGTGGACAGGCGGGTCGGGAGAACACCGGGGAGCTGTTTTTT,CATSGQAGRENTGELFF,TRBJ2-2,few,TRBV24-1,.
TGTGCCAGCAGCCCGAGCGCGCGTACGCAGTATTTT,CASSPSARTQYF,TRBJ2-3,many,TRBV11-2,.
TGTGCCAGCCGGACGCCCGGGACAGCTGGAAACACCATATATTTT,CASRTPGTAGNTIYF,TRBJ1-3,.,TRBV6-5,TRBD1
TGTGCCAGCAGTCCAGGCGGAGCGGGACTAGGCACAGATACGCAGTATTTT,CASSPGGAGLGTDTQYF,TRBJ2-3,.,TRBV12-3/TRBV12-4,TRBD2
TGTGCCAGCAGTTCCCTGAGAGGTAATTCACCCCTCCACTTT,CASSSLRGNSPLHF,TRBJ1-6,few,TRBV27,.
TGTGCCAGCAGCTTAGCGCCCGGGAACACTGAAGCTTTCTTT,CASSLAPGNTEAFF,TRBJ1-1,few,TRBV7-2,.
TGTGCCAGCAGCTTTGGCGGGGTAGTAGGGGAGACCCAGTACTTC,CASSFGGVVGETQYF,TRBJ2-5,few,TRBV7-2,.
TGTGCCAGCAGGTATAGCAGGGGAGCGTCAGATACGCAGTATTTT,CASRYSRGASDTQYF,TRBJ2-3,few,TRBV6-1,.
TGTGCCAGCAGCCGAGGGCAGTCCTATGGCTACACCTTC,CASSRGQSYGYTF,TRBJ1-2,.,TRBV27,.
TGTGCCAGCGGACCGCCAGCAGGGGGCGCTTTCTTT,CASGPPAGGAFF,TRBJ1-1,.,TRBV28,TRBD1
TGTGCCAGCAGGGGAGTAGTGGGACAGTTGGGCTTC,CASRGVVGQLGF,TRBJ2-7,few,TRBV2,TRBD1
TGTGCCAGCAGTCGCACGATCATCAAGGGAAGTGGCTACACCTTC,CASSRTIIKGSGYTF,TRBJ1-2,few,TRBV6-5,.
TGTGCCATCAGTCCCGGGACAGGGGACTACACCTTC,CAISPGTGDYTF,TRBJ1-2,.,TRBV10-3,TRBD1
TGTGCCATCAGTAGCGGGCCAGGGGAGAACACTGAAGCTTTCTTT,CAISSGPGENTEAFF,TRBJ1-1,.,TRBV10-3,.
TGCAGCGTTGAAGATATGATTGCAACTAATGAAAAACTGTTTTTT,CSVEDMIATNEKLFF,TRBJ1-4,few,TRBV29-1,.
TGTGCCAGCAGCTTAGCACAGGCCACAGATACGCAGTATTTT,CASSLAQATDTQYF,TRBJ2-3,.,TRBV11-2,.
TGTGCCAGCAGCTTAGCGGAGGGGGCCTACAATGAGCAGTTCTTC,CASSLAEGAYNEQFF,TRBJ2-1,many,TRBV7-6,.
TGCAGCGTTGAATTGGGACAGCGGAACACCGGGGAGCTGTTTTTT,CSVELGQRNTGELFF,TRBJ2-2,few,TRBV29-1,TRBD1
TGTGCCAGCAACCTTGACAGGGCCGGCTACACCTTC,CASNLDRAGYTF,TRBJ1-2,.,TRBV12-3/TRBV12-4,TRBD1
TGTGCCAGTTTTCCCGGCACCGGGACAGCAAACACCGGGGAGCTGTTTTTT,CASFPGTGTANTGELFF,TRBJ2-2,.,TRBV18,TRBD1
TGTGCCAGCAGCTTGGCTGGGGTGCCCAATCAGCCCCAGCATTTT,CASSLAGVPNQPQHF,TRBJ1-5,many,TRBV5-1,.
TGTGCCAGCAGGGGTTCGACTAGCGGGGTGACCTACAATGAGCAGTTCTTC,CASRGSTSGVTYNEQFF,TRBJ2-1,few,TRBV12-3/TRBV12-4,TRBD2
TGTGCCAGCAGCAAACCCTGTGGACGCATTCAGTACTTC,CASSKPCGRIQYF,TRBJ2-4,.,TRBV21-1,.
TGTGCCAGCTCACCACTCGGGACAGGGGTCAATGAGCAGTTCTTC,CASSPLGTGVNEQFF,TRBJ2-1,.,TRBV18,TRBD1
TGTGCCAGCAGCGCCGATCACCGGACAGGGGGCTATGGCTACACCTTC,CASSADHRTGGYGYTF,TRBJ1-2,.,TRBV9,TRBD1
TGTGCCAGCAGTCAGACTAGTCTGGAGACCCAGTACTTC,CASSQTSLETQYF,TRBJ2-5,.,TRBV3-1,.
TGTGCCAGCAGTTTAGGAGGGGGGGCTAGCTATGAGCAGTTCTTC,CASSLGGGASYEQFF,TRBJ2-1,few,TRBV12-3/TRBV12-4,.
TGTGCCAGCAGCTTATGGGGGGCCGGGGAGCTGTTTTTT,CASSLWGAGELFF,TRBJ2-2,few,TRBV7-2,.
TGTGCCATCAGCCGGGACAACGAAAAACTGTTTTTT,CAISRDNEKLFF,TRBJ1-4,.,TRBV10-3,.
TGCAGTGCTTTTGGGCCCGGCGGGGAGACCCAGTACTTC,CSAFGPGGETQYF,TRBJ2-5,.,TRBV20-1,.
TGCAGCGTTGGCGGGCCCGCGCCTAACTATGGCTACACCTTC,CSVGGPAPNYGYTF,TRBJ1-2,few,TRBV29-1,.
TGCGCCAGCAGCTTTACAGTTAACACCGGGGAGCTGTTTTTT,CASSFTVNTGELFF,TRBJ2-2,few,TRBV5-1,.